The present T cell receptor beta chain was sequenced within a study of control samples from healthy donors and cancer patients. The CDR3 is made up of 15 amino acids. The germline V gene encodes CDR1 LNHDA and CDR2 SQIVND (reference sequence). V lost 7 bases and J lost 1, with 14 bases in between. Clones were read by immunoSEQ multiplex PCR, and TCRdb kept only the in-frame ones, dropping some. The table has fewer than 95,000 clones, roughly nine tenths seen once. The source material was blood. The chain recombines TRBV19 with TRBJ1-5; D remains unclear. This receptor was taken from a woman aged 50 to 60 in good health. The CDR3 coding sequence is TGTGCCAGTAAAGAGGGCCTTCGAAGCAATCAGCCCCAGCATTTT. It codes for CASKEGLRSNQPQHF.